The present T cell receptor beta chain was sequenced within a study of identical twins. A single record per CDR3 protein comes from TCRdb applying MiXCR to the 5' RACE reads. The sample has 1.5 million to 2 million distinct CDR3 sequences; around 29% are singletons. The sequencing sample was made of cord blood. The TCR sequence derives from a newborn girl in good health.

The CDR3 reads CASSLALRGPFNTEAFF. In DNA, the CDR3 is TGTGCCAGCAGCTTAGCGCTCCGGGGGCCCTTTAACACTGAAGCTTTCTTT. V gene TRBV7-2 combines with J gene TRBJ1-1, with a tentative D call TRBD1 (6 bases). Deletions cut 0 bases from V and 2 bases from J, with 16 bases between. The germline gives CDR1 SGHTA, CDR2 FQGNSA. CDR3 length: 17 amino acids.